The 16 T cell receptor beta chains in this list originate from one sample, sequenced in a study of blood T cell repertoires in COVID-19. TCRdb's copy holds only in-frame clones and misses some; the assay was immunoSEQ multiplex PCR. The sample consists of 150,000 to 200,000 clones, roughly 79% of them appearing once. What was sequenced was peripheral blood. The source of these receptors is a human donor with acute or convalescent COVID-19. The donor label of this sample is uncertain.

The rearrangement uses TRBV11-2 and TRBJ2-5; a possible D gene is TRBD1 (6 bases). V dropped 5 bases and J dropped 7 bases, with 14 bases sitting between them. This CDR3 comprises 13 residues. Germline V gives CDR1 SGHAT, CDR2 FQNNGV. The CDR3 sequence: CASSLDRMGTQYF. DNA for the CDR3: TGTGCCAGCAGCCTCGACAGGATGGGGACCCAGTACTTC.

The rearrangement links TRBV5-1 to TRBJ2-1; 13 bases map to TRBD2. The CDR3 has 15 residues. CDR1 is SGHRS and CDR2 is YFSETQ in the germline V gene. The J segment lost 5 bases and the V segment lost 4 bases, leaving 3 bases of the junction unmatched. This chain's CDR3 is CASSPGLAGHNEQFF. CDR3 sequence (DNA): TGCGCCAGCAGCCCGGGACTAGCGGGGCACAATGAGCAGTTCTTC.

The chain is built from TRBV29-1 and TRBJ2-7; 10 bases are a match to TRBD2. J gave up 7 bases and V 2 bases, and 11 bases lay outside the gene matches. The germline gives CDR1 SQVTM, CDR2 ANQGSEA. CDR3 length: 15 residues. CDR3 amino acids: CSVERRAGGPGEQYF. In DNA, the CDR3 is TGCAGCGTTGAACGGAGAGCGGGAGGGCCGGGAGAGCAGTACTTC.

The chain recombines TRBV6-5 with TRBJ2-5, with 7 nucleotides matching TRBD2. V was pared by 2 bases and J by 1 base, with 4 bases of the junction left unmatched. The CDR3 is made up of 15 amino acids. The germline gives CDR1 MNHEY, CDR2 SVGAGI. The CDR3 bases are TGTGCCAGCAGTTACGGACTAGGCGTCCAAGAGACCCAGTACTTC. It yields the protein CASSYGLGVQETQYF.

The rearrangement uses TRBV5-1 and TRBJ2-5; D is ambiguous. Germline V gene sequence: CDR1 SGHRS, CDR2 YFSETQ. V lost 4 bases to trimming and J lost 3 bases, with 10 bases between them. This CDR3 comprises 13 residues. The CDR3: CASSPREKETQYF. The DNA for the CDR3 is TGCGCCAGCAGCCCACGAGAAAAAGAGACCCAGTACTTC.

This chain links TRBV19 with TRBJ2-7; TRBD2 matches 13 bases. The DNA matches TRBJ2-1 better at its end, which makes the J call doubtful. The CDR3 covers 15 residues. Germline CDR1 is LNHDA and CDR2 is SQIVND (reference sequence). Here the CDR3 reads CASSQTSGRYNEQFF. CDR3 DNA sequence: TGTGCCAGTAGTCAGACTAGCGGGAGGTACAATGAGCAGTTCTTC.

This chain joins TRBV29-1 and TRBJ2-1, with D perhaps TRBD1 (5 bases). Trimming pared 7 bases from V and 1 base from J, leaving 20 bases between. Germline values: CDR1 SQVTM, CDR2 ANQGSEA. The CDR3 contains 16 residues. In DNA form, the CDR3 reads TGCAGCGCAGAAGTCGTTGTACCAGGGTCCTACAATGAGCAGTTCTTC. Its protein is CSAEVVVPGSYNEQFF.

This sequence joins TRBV11-2 and TRBJ1-5; 8 nucleotides align to TRBD1. CDR3 size: 16 residues. CDR1 SGHAT and CDR2 FQNNGV come from the germline V gene. The trim removed 4 bases at V and 4 bases at J, leaving 9 bases unmatched. The CDR3 DNA reads as TGTGCCAGCAGCTCCTCTGACAGGGGTGGGAATCAGCCCCAGCATTTT. It is translated as CASSSSDRGGNQPQHF.

This clone has only one observation. The chain is built from TRBV9 and TRBJ2-3; TRBD2 matches 8 bases. V shed 0 bases and J 2 bases; nucleotides not matched to a gene: 11. Germline assignment: CDR1 SGDLS and CDR2 YYNGEE. This CDR3 spans 18 amino acids. The CDR3: CASSVEAGVSGSTDTQYF. The CDR3, as DNA: TGTGCCAGCAGCGTAGAAGCGGGAGTGTCCGGGTCCACAGATACGCAGTATTTT.

The V call is TRBV19, the J call TRBJ2-3, with TRBD2 matching 12 bases. Trimming at V came to 3 bases and at J to 0 bases, leaving 4 bases not matched to a gene. Per germline, CDR1 LNHDA and CDR2 SQIVND (reference sequence). This CDR3 has 17 amino acids. In nucleotides, the CDR3 is TGTGCCAGTAGTATCTCCGGACTAGCGGGGAGCACAGATACGCAGTATTTT. It specifies CASSISGLAGSTDTQYF.

This clone has ten or more counts. This sequence joins TRBV7-8 and TRBJ2-1, with TRBD2 identical over 12 bases. CDR3 length: 15 amino acids. With V trimmed by 5 bases and J by 8 bases, 7 bases remained unmatched. CDR1 is SGHVS and CDR2 is FQNEAQ in the germline V gene. The CDR3 nucleotides read TGTGCCAGCAGCCAGCTAGCGGGAGGGCCGTATGAGCAGTTCTTC. It translates to CASSQLAGGPYEQFF.

The CDR3 sequence is CASSGGTGFGYTF. CDR3 DNA: TGTGCCAGCAGTGGGGGGACAGGGTTTGGCTACACCTTC. V gene TRBV28 combines with J gene TRBJ1-2, with 9 bases that match TRBD1. Germline CDR1 is MDHEN and CDR2 is SYDVKM. The CDR3 loop spans 13 amino acids. The V segment lost 5 bases and the J segment 7 bases; nucleotides outside the gene matches: 5.

The rearrangement uses TRBV9 and TRBJ1-4; 9 bases map to TRBD1. This CDR3 spans 16 amino acids. The V and J ends lost 1 base and 3 bases, in that order; junction bases with no gene match: 4. The germline CDR1 and CDR2 sequences are SGDLS and YYNGEE. CDR3 in amino acids: CASSVTTGGANEKLFF. CDR3 sequence (DNA): TGTGCCAGCAGCGTAACAACAGGGGGCGCTAATGAAAAACTGTTTTTT.

The chain combines TRBV7-9 with TRBJ2-7, with 9 bases matching TRBD1. V was clipped by 4 bases and J by 5 bases; unmatched bases: 6. CDR3 length: 14 residues. Per the germline V gene, CDR1 is SEHNR and CDR2 is FQNEAQ (reference sequence). CDR3 in DNA: TGTGCCAGCAGCTCTACAGGGGGCCGGGACGAGCAGTACTTC. It codes for CASSSTGGRDEQYF. The full variable domain, its missing parts supplied by reference TRBV7-9 and TRBJ2-7, is DTGVSQNPRHKITKRGQNVTFRCDPISEHNRLYWYRQTLGQGPEFLTYFQNEAQLEKSRLLSDRFSAERPKGSFSTLEIQRTEQGDSAMYLCASSSTGGRDEQYFGPGTRLTVT.

The chain joins TRBV2 to TRBJ1-4; the D gene is possibly TRBD1 (5 bases). There are 14 residues in the CDR3. V lost 3 bases, J lost 3 bases, and 8 bases lay in between. The V gene's germline CDR1 is SNHLY and CDR2 FYNNEI. This chain's CDR3 is CASSDGAANEKLFF. For the CDR3, the DNA is TGTGCCAGCAGTGATGGGGCAGCTAATGAAAAACTGTTTTTT.

This clone was seen only a few times. The gene calls are TRBV29-1 and TRBJ2-3; D is possibly TRBD2 (5 bases). The V gene's germline CDR1 is SQVTM and CDR2 ANQGSEA. V lost 4 bases to trimming and J lost 2 bases, with 16 bases between them. The CDR3 is made up of 15 amino acids. This chain's CDR3 is CSVVFREPLTDTQYF. As DNA, the CDR3 is TGCAGCGTTGTTTTTAGGGAGCCCCTCACAGATACGCAGTATTTT.